These 7 T cell receptor beta chains share one sample of origin, sequenced in a study of siplizumab effects on memory and regulatory T cells. Produced via immunoSEQ multiplex PCR; TCRdb's table is partial and in-frame only. The data show approximately 100,000 clones, with under 95% seen just once and around 0.73% held by the top ten. The specimen was Tregs sorted from blood. All receptors come from a human donor in good health.

This clone has just one count. The V and J genes are TRBV18 and TRBJ2-7; D possibly corresponds to TRBD1 (5 bases). The CDR3 is 11 residues long. The V gene's germline CDR1 is KGHSH and CDR2 LQKENI. V dropped 8 bases and J dropped 5 bases, with 10 bases sitting between them. The DNA for the CDR3 is TGTGCCAGCAAACAGGTCAACGAGCAGTACTTC. It specifies CASKQVNEQYF.

A remark on this clone: This CDR3 is also generated by other DNA sequences in the sample. V gene TRBV18 combines with J gene TRBJ2-1; D is ambiguous. In germline, CDR1 is KGHSH, CDR2 LQKENI. Trimming left V 3 bases short and J 8 bases short, with 5 bases between. The CDR3 contains 11 residues. CDR3 loop: CASSPRDEQFF. CDR3 DNA: TGTGCCAGCTCACCCCGCGATGAGCAGTTCTTC.

The chain uses TRBV7-8 and TRBJ1-1; D is uncertain. The V gene lost 4 bases and the J gene lost 0 bases, with 9 bases spanning the gap. This CDR3 comprises 14 residues. Germline values: CDR1 SGHVS, CDR2 FQNEAQ. The CDR3 nucleotides are TGTGCCAGCAGCTCGGGCCCCATGAACACTGAAGCTTTCTTT. This sequence encodes CASSSGPMNTEAFF. Complete variable domain (other parts from reference TRBV7-8 and TRBJ1-1): GAGVSQSPRYKVAKRGQDVALRCDPISGHVSLFWYQQALGQGPEFLTYFQNEAQLDKSGLPSDRFFAERPEGSVSTLKIQRTQQEDSAVYLCASSSGPMNTEAFFGQGTRLTVV.

CDR3 in amino acids: CASRKRVMDGYTF. The CDR3 DNA reads as TGTGCCAGCAGGAAGAGGGTGATGGATGGCTACACCTTC. The rearrangement uses TRBV27 and TRBJ1-2; no definite D call. Germline V gene data show CDR1 as MNHEY and CDR2 as SMNVEV (reference sequence). This CDR3 region has 13 residues. V was pared by 6 bases and J by 6 bases, with 14 bases between.

This clone was recorded a few times. The chain links TRBV7-9 to TRBJ1-2, with a tentative D call TRBD1 (5 bases). V was trimmed by 2 bases and J by 4 bases, leaving 11 bases between them. CDR3 length: 14 amino acids. The germline V gene encodes CDR1 SEHNR and CDR2 FQNEAQ (reference sequence). The CDR3 coding sequence is TGTGCCAGCAGCTTATTCGACAGTTCCTATGGCTACACCTTC. Its translation: CASSLFDSSYGYTF.

This clone was counted a single time. The chain links TRBV27 to TRBJ1-5; D is perhaps TRBD1 (6 bases). The germline V gene encodes CDR1 MNHEY and CDR2 SMNVEV (reference sequence). The CDR3 spans 14 residues. The V end lost 5 bases, the J end lost 4 bases, and 12 bases lay between the germline ends. CDR3 DNA: TGTGCCAGCAGTCAACAGGGCCCAAATCAGCCCCAGCATTTT. This sequence encodes CASSQQGPNQPQHF.

V gene TRBV18 combines with J gene TRBJ2-3; D may be TRBD2 (6 bases). Germline CDR1 is KGHSH and CDR2 is LQKENI. CDR3 length: 17 residues. With 1 base removed from V and 3 bases from J, the gap between germline ends came to 17 bases. CDR3: CASSPLPPGLGTDTQYF. The CDR3 region has the DNA TGTGCCAGCTCACCACTCCCGCCGGGACTGGGAACAGATACGCAGTATTTT. The full variable domain, with the rest looked up from reference TRBV18 and TRBJ2-3, is NAGVMQNPRHLVRRRGQEARLRCSPMKGHSHVYWYRQLPEEGLKFMVYLQKENIIDESGMPKERFSAEFPKEGPSILRIQQVVRGDSAAYFCASSPLPPGLGTDTQYFGPGTRLTVL.